What follows are 17 T cell receptor beta chains derived from one specimen sequenced in a study of blood T cell repertoires in COVID-19. Generated by immunoSEQ multiplex PCR, the TCRdb table keeps only in-frame clones and is missing some. Of hundreds of thousands of clones listed, about 89% are singletons. The sample taken for sequencing was peripheral blood. These receptors were taken from a woman aged 55-69 years with COVID-19, enrolled during active disease.

The chain uses TRBV6-5 and TRBJ1-4, with TRBD1 as a possible D gene (6 bases). The germline V gene encodes CDR1 MNHEY and CDR2 SVGAGI. The CDR3 runs 14 residues. Deletions cut 7 bases from V and 8 bases from J, with 17 bases between. The CDR3 DNA reads TGTGCCAGCACAGAGGGGGTGTCTCGCGAAAAACTGTTTTTT. It encodes CASTEGVSREKLFF.

This clone was counted only a few times. This chain joins TRBV20-1 and TRBJ1-1; D uncertain. Germline CDR1 reads DFQATT; CDR2 reads SNEGSKA (reference sequence). This CDR3 has 14 amino acids. V lost 3 bases and J 1 base, leaving 12 bases between the germline ends. CDR3 protein: CSASRVPGNTEAFF. CDR3 DNA: TGCAGTGCTAGTCGAGTCCCGGGGAACACTGAAGCTTTCTTT.

CDR3 protein: CASSPGRGDSYEQYF. The CDR3 DNA reads TGTGCCAGCTCACCGGGACGGGGGGACTCCTACGAGCAGTACTTC. The chain is built from TRBV18 and TRBJ2-7; TRBD2 matches 7 bases. Looked up from germline, CDR1 is KGHSH and CDR2 is LQKENI. The CDR3 runs 15 residues. Unmatched junction bases numbered 5, after V lost 3 bases and J lost 0 bases.

V gene TRBV6-5 combines with J gene TRBJ2-2, with D possibly TRBD2 on 5 matching bases. Germline CDR1 reads MNHEY; CDR2 reads SVGAGI. The CDR3 extends over 15 amino acids. The V end lost 0 bases, the J end lost 1 base, and 6 bases lay between the germline ends. In nucleotides, the CDR3 is TGTGCCAGCAGTTACTCGAGGGAGAACACCGGGGAGCTGTTTTTT. Amino acid sequence: CASSYSRENTGELFF.

The V call is TRBV7-9, the J call TRBJ1-1; D may be TRBD1 (6 bases). Trimming removed 5 bases from V and 7 bases from J, with 11 bases in between. Germline CDR1 and CDR2: SEHNR and FQNEAQ (reference sequence). This CDR3 has 12 amino acids. Written as DNA, the CDR3 is TGTGCCAGCAGCCAGGGGCCGGGTGAAGCTTTCTTT. Protein sequence: CASSQGPGEAFF.

The genes are TRBV10-3 and TRBJ2-7; TRBD1 matches 10 bases. Germline values: CDR1 ENHRY, CDR2 SYGVKD. CDR3 length: 14 amino acids. The V segment lost 4 bases and the J segment 4 bases; nucleotides outside the gene matches: 4. The CDR3 sequence: CAISAPGQGYEQYF. The DNA for the CDR3 is TGTGCCATCAGTGCCCCGGGACAGGGGTACGAGCAGTACTTC.

A note on this clone: This sample also contains other DNA sequences that code for the same CDR3. This chain uses TRBV30 with TRBJ1-4; D remains ambiguous. In germline, CDR1 is GTSNPN, CDR2 SVGIG (reference sequence). The CDR3 runs 11 residues. The V and J ends lost 3 bases and 8 bases respectively, with 7 bases between them. CDR3 bases: TGTGCCTGGAGAGAGGTGGAAAAACTGTTTTTT. As protein: CAWREVEKLFF.

This chain links TRBV4-2 with TRBJ2-1, with D possibly matching TRBD2 (5 bases). Trimming stripped 1 base from V and 9 bases from J, with 10 bases between. The CDR3 spans 13 residues. Looked up from germline, CDR1 is LGHNA and CDR2 is YNFKEQ. CDR3 in DNA: TGTGCCAGCAGCCAAGTGGAAGGACTTGAGCAGTTCTTC. This encodes CASSQVEGLEQFF.

CDR3 residues: CASSLPEAGEQYF. CDR3 DNA: TGTGCCAGCAGCTTACCAGAAGCGGGCGAGCAGTACTTC. The chain links TRBV7-9 to TRBJ2-7, with D possibly being TRBD2 (6 bases). Trimming removed 2 bases at V and 6 bases at J, with 11 bases between. Germline V gene sequence: CDR1 SEHNR, CDR2 FQNEAQ (reference sequence). The CDR3 spans 13 residues.

In regard to this clone: Other DNA sequences in this specimen translate into the identical CDR3. The rearrangement links TRBV3-1 (or the pseudogene TRBV3-2) to TRBJ2-5; 10 bases map to TRBD2. The CDR3 has 15 residues. With 1 base clipped from V and 4 bases from J, the junction kept 3 bases outside the gene matches. Germline-derived CDR1 and CDR2 are LGHDT and YNNKEL (reference sequence). In DNA form, the CDR3 reads TGTGCCAGCAGCCAAGCAGCGGGGGGGCCAGAGACCCAGTACTTC. It specifies CASSQAAGGPETQYF.

The DNA of the CDR3 is TGTGCCAGCAGTGAAGTTGCGGTTTCTGGAAACACCATATATTTT. Translating gives CASSEVAVSGNTIYF. The chain is built from TRBV2 and TRBJ1-3; D call uncertain. CDR1 is SNHLY, CDR2 FYNNEI, per germline. CDR3 length: 15 residues. V was shortened by 1 base and J by 1 base, with 8 bases between the two germline ends.

The CDR3 loop reads CASSPLGEGESPLHF. The CDR3 DNA reads TGTGCCAGCTCACCACTCGGGGAGGGTGAGTCACCCCTCCACTTT. V is TRBV18 and J is TRBJ1-6; D uncertain. The CDR3 runs to 15 residues. Germline loops: CDR1 KGHSH, CDR2 LQKENI. The V end lost 1 base, the J end lost 10 bases, and 14 bases lay between the germline ends.

This clone was seen just once. V is TRBV18 and J is TRBJ2-5, with D unresolved. Trimming removed 4 bases at V and 3 bases at J, with 15 bases between. The CDR3 totals 15 residues. Germline CDR1 reads KGHSH; CDR2 reads LQKENI. The CDR3 reads CASSREELLKETQYF. In nucleotides, the CDR3 is TGTGCCAGCTCACGAGAAGAGCTTCTCAAAGAGACCCAGTACTTC. Combining the CDR3 with reference TRBV18 and TRBJ2-5 gives the whole variable domain NAGVMQNPRHLVRRRGQEARLRCSPMKGHSHVYWYRQLPEEGLKFMVYLQKENIIDESGMPKERFSAEFPKEGPSILRIQQVVRGDSAAYFCASSREELLKETQYFGPGTRLLVL.

CDR3 residues: CASSVDPTGDSEQYF. CDR3 sequence (DNA): TGTGCCAGCAGCGTAGACCCGACGGGGGACTCCGAGCAGTACTTC. The chain combines TRBV9 with TRBJ2-7; the D gene is possibly TRBD2 (6 bases). The CDR3 totals 15 residues. Trimming shortened V by 0 bases and J by 6 bases, and 16 bases separated the two germline ends. The V gene's germline CDR1 is SGDLS and CDR2 YYNGEE. Looking up the rest from reference TRBV9 and TRBJ2-7 gives the full variable domain: DSGVTQTPKHLITATGQRVTLRCSPRSGDLSVYWYQQSLDQGLQFLIQYYNGEERAKGNILERFSAQQFPDLHSELNLSSLELGDSALYFCASSVDPTGDSEQYFGPGTRLTVT.

In DNA, the CDR3 is TGTGTGACGGGGTTCTCTGGAAACACCATATATTTT. Protein product: CVTGFSGNTIYF. The rearrangement links TRBV28 to TRBJ1-3, with D hard to call. The CDR3 covers 12 residues. Per germline, CDR1 MDHEN and CDR2 SYDVKM.

The rearrangement joins TRBV5-1 to TRBJ2-7; a possible D gene is TRBD1 (6 bases). Trimming stripped 0 bases from V and 3 bases from J, with 10 bases between. Germline CDR1 SGHRS, CDR2 YFSETQ. This CDR3 region has 14 residues. The CDR3 bases are TGCGCCAGCAGCTTGGAACAGGGTCACTACGAGCAGTACTTC. Residues: CASSLEQGHYEQYF.

The J gene is TRBJ1-4, the V gene TRBV15, with 8 positions matching TRBD1. With V trimmed by 5 bases and J by 5 bases, 10 bases remained unmatched. The CDR3 spans 16 residues. Germline values: CDR1 LNHNV, CDR2 YYDKDF (reference sequence). CDR3 in DNA: TGTGCCACCAGCGGTTTTCAGGGGGCGGGGAATGAAAAACTGTTTTTT. Translated, it gives CATSGFQGAGNEKLFF.